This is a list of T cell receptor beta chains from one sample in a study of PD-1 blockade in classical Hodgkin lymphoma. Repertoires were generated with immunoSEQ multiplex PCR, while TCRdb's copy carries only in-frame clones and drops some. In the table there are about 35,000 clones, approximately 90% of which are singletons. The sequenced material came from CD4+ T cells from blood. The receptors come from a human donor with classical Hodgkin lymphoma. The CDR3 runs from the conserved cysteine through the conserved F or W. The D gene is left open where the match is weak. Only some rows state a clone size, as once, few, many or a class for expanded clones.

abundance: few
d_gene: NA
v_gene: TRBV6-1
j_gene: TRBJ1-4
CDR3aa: CASTFGTQGSEKLFF
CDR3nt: TGTGCCAGCACCTTTGGGACACAGGGTAGTGAAAAACTGTTTTTT

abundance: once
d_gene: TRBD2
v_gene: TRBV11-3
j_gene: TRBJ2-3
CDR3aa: CASSQRTSGIDTQYF
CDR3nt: TGTGCCAGCAGCCAACGGACTAGCGGGATAGATACGCAGTATTTT

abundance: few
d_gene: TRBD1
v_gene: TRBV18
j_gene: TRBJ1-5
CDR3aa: CASSRGQGNQPQHF
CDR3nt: TGTGCCAGCTCACGAGGACAGGGCAATCAGCCCCAGCATTTT

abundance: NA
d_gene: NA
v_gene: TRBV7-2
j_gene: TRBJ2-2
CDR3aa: CASSLFRNTGELFF
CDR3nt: TGTGCCAGCAGCTTATTTAGGAACACCGGGGAGCTGTTTTTT

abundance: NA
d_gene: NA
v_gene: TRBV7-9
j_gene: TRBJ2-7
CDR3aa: CASSFEPYEQYF
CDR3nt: TGTGCCAGCAGCTTTGAGCCCTACGAGCAGTACTTC

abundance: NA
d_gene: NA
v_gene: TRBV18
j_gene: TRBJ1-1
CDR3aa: CASSPPPYGTEAFF
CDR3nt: TGTGCCAGCTCACCACCACCCTATGGCACTGAAGCTTTCTTT

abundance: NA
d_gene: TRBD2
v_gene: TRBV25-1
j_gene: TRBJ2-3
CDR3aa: CASSDLETSVLSTDTQYF
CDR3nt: TGTGCCAGCAGTGATCTCGAGACTAGCGTGCTCAGCACAGATACGCAGTATTTT

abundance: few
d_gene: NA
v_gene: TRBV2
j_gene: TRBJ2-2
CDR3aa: CASREGWTGELFF
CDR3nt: TGTGCCAGCAGGGAGGGGTGGACCGGGGAGCTGTTTTTT

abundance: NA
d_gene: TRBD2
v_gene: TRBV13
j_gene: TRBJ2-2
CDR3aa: CASSPRRTNLAGAPIGELFF
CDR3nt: TGTGCCAGCAGCCCCCGGCGGACGAACCTAGCGGGGGCCCCAATCGGGGAGCTGTTTTTT

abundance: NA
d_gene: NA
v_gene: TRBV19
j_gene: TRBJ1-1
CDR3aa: CASKFRDSEAFF
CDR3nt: TGTGCCAGTAAGTTCCGAGACAGTGAAGCTTTCTTT

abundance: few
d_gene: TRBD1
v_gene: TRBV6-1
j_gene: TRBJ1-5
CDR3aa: CASFRTGSNQPQHF
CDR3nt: TGTGCCAGCTTTCGGACAGGGAGCAATCAGCCCCAGCATTTT

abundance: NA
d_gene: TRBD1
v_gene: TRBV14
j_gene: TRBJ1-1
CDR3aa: CASSQADRDNTEAFF
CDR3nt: TGTGCCAGCAGCCAAGCGGACAGGGATAACACTGAAGCTTTCTTT

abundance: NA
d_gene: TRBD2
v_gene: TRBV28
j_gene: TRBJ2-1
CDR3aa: CASIVGGPNVYEQFF
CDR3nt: TGTGCCAGCATTGTGGGAGGGCCAAATGTCTATGAGCAGTTCTTC

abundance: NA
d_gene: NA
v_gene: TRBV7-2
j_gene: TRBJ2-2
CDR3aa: CASSLEAWIGELFF
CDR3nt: TGTGCCAGCAGCTTAGAGGCCTGGATCGGGGAGCTGTTTTTT

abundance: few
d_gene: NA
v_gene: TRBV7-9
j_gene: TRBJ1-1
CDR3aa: CASTRGTEAFF
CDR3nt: TGTGCCAGCACTCGGGGGACTGAAGCTTTCTTT

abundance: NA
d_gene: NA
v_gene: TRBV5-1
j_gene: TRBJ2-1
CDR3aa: CASSLVTDYEQFF
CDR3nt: TGCGCCAGCAGCCTAGTGACAGATTATGAGCAGTTCTTC

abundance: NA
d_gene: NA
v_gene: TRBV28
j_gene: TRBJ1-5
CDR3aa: CAIRGGQNNQPQHF
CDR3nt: TGTGCCATCCGGGGGGGGCAGAACAATCAGCCCCAGCATTTT

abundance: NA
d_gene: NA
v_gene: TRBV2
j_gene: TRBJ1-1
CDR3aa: CASTQARKNTEAFF
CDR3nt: TGTGCCAGCACTCAAGCCAGGAAGAACACTGAAGCTTTCTTT

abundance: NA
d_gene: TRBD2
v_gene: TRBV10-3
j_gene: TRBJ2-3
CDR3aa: CAISARLAGGLADTQYF
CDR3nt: TGTGCCATCAGCGCCAGACTAGCGGGGGGGCTAGCAGATACGCAGTATTTT

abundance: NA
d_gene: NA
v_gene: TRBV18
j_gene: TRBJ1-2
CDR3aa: CASSPDYGYTF
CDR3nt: TGTGCCAGCTCACCGGACTATGGCTACACCTTC

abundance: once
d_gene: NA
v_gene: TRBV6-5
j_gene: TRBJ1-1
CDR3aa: CASSYSGGWTEAFF
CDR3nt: TGTGCCAGCAGTTACTCGGGGGGGTGGACTGAAGCTTTCTTT

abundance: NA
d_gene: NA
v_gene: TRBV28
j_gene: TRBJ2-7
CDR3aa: CASTSFRGRTASYEQYF
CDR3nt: TGTGCCAGCACCAGTTTCCGCGGCAGGACAGCCTCCTACGAGCAGTACTTC

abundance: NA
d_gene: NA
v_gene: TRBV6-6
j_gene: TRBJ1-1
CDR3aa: CASSYSGSGTEAFF
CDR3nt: TGTGCCAGCAGTTACTCGGGTTCGGGCACTGAAGCTTTCTTT

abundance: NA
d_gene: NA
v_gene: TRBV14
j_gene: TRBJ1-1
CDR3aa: CASSLPGGGTEAFF
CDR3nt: TGTGCCAGCAGCCTTCCAGGCGGGGGAACTGAAGCTTTCTTT

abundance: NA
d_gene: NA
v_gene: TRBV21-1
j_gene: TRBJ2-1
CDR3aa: CASRPTEQFF
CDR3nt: TGTGCCAGCAGGCCCACGGAGCAGTTCTTC

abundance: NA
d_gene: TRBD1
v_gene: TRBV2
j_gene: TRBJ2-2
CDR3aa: CASSGQGGTGELFF
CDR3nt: TGTGCCAGCAGTGGACAGGGGGGAACCGGGGAGCTGTTTTTT

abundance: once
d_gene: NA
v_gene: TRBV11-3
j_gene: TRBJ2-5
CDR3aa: CASSLESLVGRGETQYF
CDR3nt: TGTGCCAGCAGCTTAGAATCCCTTGTGGGTAGAGGAGAGACCCAGTACTTC

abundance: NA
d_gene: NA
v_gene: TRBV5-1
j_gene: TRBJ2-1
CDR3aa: CASRAMDYNEQFF
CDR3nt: TGCGCCAGCAGAGCAATGGACTACAATGAGCAGTTCTTC

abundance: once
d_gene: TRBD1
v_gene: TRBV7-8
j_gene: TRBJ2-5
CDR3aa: CASSSAPSRGRETQYF
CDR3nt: TGTGCCAGCAGCTCCGCACCTTCCAGGGGGCGGGAGACCCAGTACTTC

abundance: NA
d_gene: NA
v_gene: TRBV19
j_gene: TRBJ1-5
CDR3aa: CASSPREGRNQPQHF
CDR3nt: TGTGCCAGTAGTCCAAGGGAGGGGAGGAATCAGCCCCAGCATTTT

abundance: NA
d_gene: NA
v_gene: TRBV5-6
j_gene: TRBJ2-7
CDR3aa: CASSLRAYEQYF
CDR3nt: TGTGCCAGCAGCTTGCGGGCCTACGAGCAGTACTTC

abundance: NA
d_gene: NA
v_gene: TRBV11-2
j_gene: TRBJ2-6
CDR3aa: CASRDSGSGANVLTF
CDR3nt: TGTGCCAGCAGGGACAGCGGCTCTGGGGCCAACGTCCTGACTTTC

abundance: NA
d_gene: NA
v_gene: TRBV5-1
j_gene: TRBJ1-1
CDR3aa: CASSQGRNTEAFF
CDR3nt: TGCGCCAGCAGCCAAGGACGGAACACTGAAGCTTTCTTT

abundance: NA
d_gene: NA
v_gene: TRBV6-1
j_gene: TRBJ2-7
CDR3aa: CASSVFAGIDYEQYF
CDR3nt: TGTGCCAGCAGTGTTTTTGCGGGGATTGACTACGAGCAGTACTTC

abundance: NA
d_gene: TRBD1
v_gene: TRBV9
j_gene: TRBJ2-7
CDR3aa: CASSVGPSPGQGVSEQYF
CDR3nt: TGTGCCAGCAGCGTTGGACCCTCCCCGGGACAGGGGGTTTCCGAGCAGTACTTC

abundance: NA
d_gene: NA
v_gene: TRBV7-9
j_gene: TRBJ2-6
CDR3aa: CASSLGSSSLSGANVLTF
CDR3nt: TGTGCCAGCAGCTTAGGCTCCAGTTCCCTCTCTGGGGCCAACGTCCTGACTTTC

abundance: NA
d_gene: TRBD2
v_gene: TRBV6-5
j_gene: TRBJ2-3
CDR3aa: CASRRGLAGGDTQYF
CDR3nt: TGTGCCAGCAGACGGGGACTAGCGGGAGGGGATACGCAGTATTTT

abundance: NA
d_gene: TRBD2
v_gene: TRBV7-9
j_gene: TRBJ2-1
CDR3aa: CASSLGLAGASHNEQFF
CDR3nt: TGTGCCAGCAGCTTGGGACTAGCGGGAGCAAGCCACAATGAGCAGTTCTTC

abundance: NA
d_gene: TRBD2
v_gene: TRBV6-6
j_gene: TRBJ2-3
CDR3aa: CASSRDYNTDTQYF
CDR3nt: TGTGCCAGCAGTCGGGACTACAACACAGATACGCAGTATTTT